This T cell receptor beta chain emerged from a study of blood T cell repertoires in COVID-19. Study background: Sites across the United States, Italy and Spain contributed samples from acute and convalescent COVID-19.

Source study methods: Amplified reference gene primers provided the basis for estimating nucleated cell counts. TCRdb's table, derived via immunoSEQ multiplex PCR, lists solely in-frame clones and lacks some. The DNA was the basis for D and trimming; V, J and clone size are from that table. The sample has about 150,000 clones, more than 70% seen once. V was cut by 0 bases and J by 3 bases, with 9 bases left in between. The CDR3 has 13 residues. Germline V CDR1 and CDR2: GTSNPN, SVGIG (reference sequence). Source material: peripheral blood. This sequence joins TRBV30 and TRBJ2-7; D unresolved. The sequence derives from a woman aged 50 to 60 with acute or convalescent COVID-19. The CDR3 coding sequence is TGTGCCTGGAGTGTAAACACGTACTACGAGCAGTACTTC. It yields the protein CAWSVNTYYEQYF. Supplemented by reference TRBV30 and TRBJ2-7, the full variable domain reads SQTIHQWPATLVQPVGSPLSLECTVEGTSNPNLYWYRQAAGRGLQLLFYSVGIGQISSEVPQNLSASRPQDRQFILSSKKLLLSDSGFYLCAWSVNTYYEQYFGPGTRLTVT.